This T cell receptor beta chain was retrieved from a study of cytomegalovirus exposure and HLA in healthy donors. Broader study findings: The number of N-insertions in an Asian-associated ancestry cluster was reportedly below the roughly 700-donor mean in a later analysis. When the data were analyzed later, several of the most significant clusters appeared to be linked to common viral pathogens.

For this clone: Its target is unknown.

CDR3 length: 16 amino acids. From germline, CDR1 is MNHNY and CDR2 SVGAGI (reference sequence). V lost 6 bases to trimming and J lost 3 bases; unmatched junction nucleotides: 6. Primers for the PCR totalled 60 Vbeta and 13 Jbeta. In the study's own analysis: In a later analysis, roughly 86 million unique TCR beta chains included roughly 11 million shared by two or more donors. The data were produced by immunoSEQ multiplex PCR, yet TCRdb's version contains in-frame clones alone and is incomplete. Clonal size and the V and J genes are those of that table, whereas D and trimming came from the DNA. Seen here are some 110,000 clones, about three quarters observed once, and the top ten hold 5.8%.

The rearrangement uses TRBV6-6 and TRBJ1-4; 11 bases align to TRBD1. Sequenced material: PBMCs. This receptor was identified in a man in his sixties in good health and CMV-seropositive. CDR3 protein: CASSSPGQGANEKLFF. In DNA, the CDR3 is TGTGCCAGCAGCTCCCCGGGACAGGGGGCTAATGAAAAACTGTTTTTT.